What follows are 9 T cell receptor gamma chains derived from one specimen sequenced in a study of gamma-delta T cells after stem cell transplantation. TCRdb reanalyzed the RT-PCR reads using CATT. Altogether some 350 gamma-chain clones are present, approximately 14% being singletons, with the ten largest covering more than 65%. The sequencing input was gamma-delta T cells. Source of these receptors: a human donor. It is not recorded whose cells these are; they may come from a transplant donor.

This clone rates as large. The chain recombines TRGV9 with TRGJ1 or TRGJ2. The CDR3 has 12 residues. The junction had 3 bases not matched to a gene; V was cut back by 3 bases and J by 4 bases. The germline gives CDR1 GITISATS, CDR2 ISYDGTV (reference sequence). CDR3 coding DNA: TGTGCCTTGTGGGAGTTCTATTATAAGAAACTCTTT. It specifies CALWEFYYKKLF.

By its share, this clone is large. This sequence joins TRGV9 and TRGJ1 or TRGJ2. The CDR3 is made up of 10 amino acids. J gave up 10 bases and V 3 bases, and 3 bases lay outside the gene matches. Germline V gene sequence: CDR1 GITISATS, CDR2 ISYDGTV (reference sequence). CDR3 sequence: CALWEKKKLF. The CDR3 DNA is TGTGCCTTGTGGGAGAAGAAGAAACTCTTT.

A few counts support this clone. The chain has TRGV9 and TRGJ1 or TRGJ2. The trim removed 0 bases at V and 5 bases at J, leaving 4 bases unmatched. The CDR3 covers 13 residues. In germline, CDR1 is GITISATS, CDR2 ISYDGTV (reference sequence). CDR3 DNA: TGTGCCTTGTGGGAGGTGCCTCATTATAAGAAACTCTTT. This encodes CALWEVPHYKKLF.

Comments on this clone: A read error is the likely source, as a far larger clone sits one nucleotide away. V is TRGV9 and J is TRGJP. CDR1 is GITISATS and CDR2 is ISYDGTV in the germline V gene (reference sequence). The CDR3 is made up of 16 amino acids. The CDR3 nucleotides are TGTGCCTTGTGGGGGGTGCAAGAGTTGGGCAAAAAAATCAAGGTATTT. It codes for CALWGVQELGKKIKVF.

Here the CDR3 DNA reads TGTGCCTTGTGGGAGGTGGGTTATTATAAGAAACTCTTT. Its translation: CALWEVGYYKKLF. The rearrangement uses TRGV9 and TRGJ1 or TRGJ2. The ends lost 0 bases at V and 3 bases at J; junction bases unmatched: 2. Germline CDR1 reads GITISATS; CDR2 reads ISYDGTV (reference sequence). The CDR3 runs 13 residues.

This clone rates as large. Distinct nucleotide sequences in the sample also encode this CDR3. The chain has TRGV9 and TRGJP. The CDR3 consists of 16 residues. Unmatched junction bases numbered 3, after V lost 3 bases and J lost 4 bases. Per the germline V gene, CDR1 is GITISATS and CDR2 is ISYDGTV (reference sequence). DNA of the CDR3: TGTGCCTTGTGGGAGCCACAAGAGTTGGGCAAAAAAATCAAGGTATTT. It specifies CALWEPQELGKKIKVF.

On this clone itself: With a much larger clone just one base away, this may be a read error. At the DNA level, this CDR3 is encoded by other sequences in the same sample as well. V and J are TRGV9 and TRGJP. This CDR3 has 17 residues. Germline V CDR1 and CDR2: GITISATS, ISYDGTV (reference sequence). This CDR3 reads CALWEVHRELGKKIKVF. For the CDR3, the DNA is TGTGCCTTGTGGGAGGTGCATCGAGAGTTAGGCAAAAAAATCAAGGTATTT.

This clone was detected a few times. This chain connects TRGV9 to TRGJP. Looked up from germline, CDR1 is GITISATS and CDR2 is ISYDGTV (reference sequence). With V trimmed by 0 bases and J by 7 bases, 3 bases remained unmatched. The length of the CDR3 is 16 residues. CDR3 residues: CALWEVHELGKKIKVF. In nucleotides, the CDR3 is TGTGCCTTGTGGGAGGTGCATGAGTTGGGCAAAAAAATCAAGGTATTT.

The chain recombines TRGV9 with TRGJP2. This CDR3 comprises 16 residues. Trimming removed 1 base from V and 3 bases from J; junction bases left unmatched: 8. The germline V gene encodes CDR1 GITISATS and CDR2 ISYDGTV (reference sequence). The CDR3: CALWEVANRSDWIKTF. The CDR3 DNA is TGTGCCTTGTGGGAGGTCGCCAACCGTAGTGATTGGATCAAGACGTTT.